This TCR beta chain is from a study of cytomegalovirus exposure and HLA in healthy donors. General study findings and limits: In a later analysis, productive TCRs from donors in an Asian-associated ancestry cluster reportedly carried fewer N-insertions than the cohort mean. A previous analysis found most TCR beta V segments productive roughly 87% or roughly 30% of the time. Many donors shared some public TCRs, even though most TCR sequences were rare. A later analysis found that most CMV-associated TCR beta chains appeared HLA-restricted.

The trim removed 2 bases at V and 11 bases at J, leaving 17 bases unmatched. Looked up from germline, CDR1 is SEHNR and CDR2 is FQNEAQ (reference sequence). The length of the CDR3 is 16 residues. The PCR employed 60 Vbeta primers together with 13 Jbeta primers. Some clones are missing from TCRdb's copy, which holds only in-frame ones; the method was immunoSEQ multiplex PCR. The sample carries 100,000 to 150,000 clones, more than 70% recorded once. As for this clone: What it binds is not known.

The chain couples TRBV7-9 to TRBJ2-5; TRBD1 aligns across 7 bases. The receptor's source is a woman aged 55-69 years in good health and CMV-seronegative. Sequences were obtained from PBMCs. CDR3 residues: CASSLLPPQGVLEQYF. The CDR3 nucleotides read TGTGCCAGCAGCTTACTCCCCCCCCAGGGGGTGCTTGAGCAGTACTTC.